The sequence of this T cell receptor beta chain was determined in a study of tumor-infiltrating lymphocytes in oesophageal squamous cell carcinoma. From germline, CDR1 is SGHVT and CDR2 SQSDAQ. Trimming stripped 2 bases from V and 0 bases from J, with 16 bases between. CDR3 length: 17 amino acids. From the PCR reads, TCRdb called clonotypes with MiXCR, one entry per CDR3 protein. The sample includes roughly 9,000 distinct CDR3 sequences, about 70% of them seen just once. The sequence was collected from a female donor with esophageal squamous cell carcinoma. The sample was esophageal tumor tissue. The chain recombines TRBV7-4 with TRBJ1-1; a weak D match, TRBD1 (5 bases). The CDR3 reads CASSLIDRRQLNTEAFF. DNA for the CDR3: TGTGCCAGCAGCTTAATCGACCGACGACAGTTGAACACTGAAGCTTTCTTT.